This T cell receptor (beta chain) was observed in a study of T-cell memory formation after mild COVID-19. Study outcomes and limitations: CD4+ bias marked clones expanding day 15 to 37, unlike balanced contracting clones.

CDR3 length: 14 residues. V gave up 3 bases and J gave up 4 bases; unmatched junction bases: 8. Germline assignment: CDR1 DFQATT and CDR2 SNEGSKA (reference sequence). As to this clonotype: Its antigen is unknown.

TCRdb processed the 5' RACE reads anew with MiXCR; each CDR3 protein has one entry. In the table there are fewer than 150,000 distinct CDR3 sequences, 11% to 15% of which are singletons. The chain uses TRBV20-1 and TRBJ1-1, with 7 bases lining up with TRBD1. The sequencing sample was made of PBMCs or a T cell subset sorted from them (not recorded which). This receptor was identified in an adult woman who had mild COVID-19 (a few samples of this study predate the infection). Cell type and time point are not known. CDR3 sequence reads: CSASYRGKVTEAFF. CDR3 sequence (DNA): TGCAGTGCTAGCTACAGGGGAAAGGTCACTGAAGCTTTCTTT.